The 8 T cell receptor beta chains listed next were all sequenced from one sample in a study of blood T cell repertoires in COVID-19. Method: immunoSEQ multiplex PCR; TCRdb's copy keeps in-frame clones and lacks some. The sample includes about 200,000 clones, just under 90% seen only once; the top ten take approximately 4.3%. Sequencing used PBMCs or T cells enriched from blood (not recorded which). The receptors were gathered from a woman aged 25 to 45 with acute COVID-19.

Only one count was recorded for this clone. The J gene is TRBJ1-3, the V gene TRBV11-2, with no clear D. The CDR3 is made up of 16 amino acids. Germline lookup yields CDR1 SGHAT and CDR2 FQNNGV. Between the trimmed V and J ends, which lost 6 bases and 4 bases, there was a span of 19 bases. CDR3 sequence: CASRYEGSRLGNTIYF. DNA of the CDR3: TGTGCCAGCAGGTACGAGGGCAGTCGGCTCGGAAACACCATATATTTT.

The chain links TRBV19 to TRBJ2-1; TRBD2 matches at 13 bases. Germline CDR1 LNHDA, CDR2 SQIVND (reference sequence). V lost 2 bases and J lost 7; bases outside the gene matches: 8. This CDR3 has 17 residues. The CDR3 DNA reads TGTGCCAGTAGTATACGGCGCGGGACTAGCGGGGTAAATGAGCAGTTCTTC. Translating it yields CASSIRRGTSGVNEQFF.

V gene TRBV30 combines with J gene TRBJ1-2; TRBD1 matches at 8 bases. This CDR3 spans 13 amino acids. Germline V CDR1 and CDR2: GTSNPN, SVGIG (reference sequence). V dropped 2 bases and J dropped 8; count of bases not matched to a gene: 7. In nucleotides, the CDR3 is TGTGCCTGGAGTCCACAGGGGGAGGAAGGCTACACCTTC. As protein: CAWSPQGEEGYTF.

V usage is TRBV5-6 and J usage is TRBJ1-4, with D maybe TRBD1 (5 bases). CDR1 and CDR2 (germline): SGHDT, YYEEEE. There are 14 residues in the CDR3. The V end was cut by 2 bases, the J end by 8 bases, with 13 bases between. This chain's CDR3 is CASSLGRVDEKLFF. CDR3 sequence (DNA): TGTGCCAGCAGCTTAGGCAGGGTTGACGAAAAACTGTTTTTT.

In DNA, the CDR3 is TGTGCCTGGAGTGTACAGAGCACAGATACGCAGTATTTT. Its translation: CAWSVQSTDTQYF. The rearrangement links TRBV30 to TRBJ2-3; D gene uncertain. Germline V CDR1 and CDR2: GTSNPN, SVGIG (reference sequence). The CDR3 spans 13 residues. V was pared by 0 bases and J by 0 bases, with 4 bases between.

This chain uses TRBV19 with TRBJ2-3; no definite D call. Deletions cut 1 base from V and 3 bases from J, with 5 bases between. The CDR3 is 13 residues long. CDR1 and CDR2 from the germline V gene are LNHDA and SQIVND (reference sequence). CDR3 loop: CASSIAATDTQYF. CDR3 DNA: TGTGCCAGTAGTATAGCCGCGACAGATACGCAGTATTTT.

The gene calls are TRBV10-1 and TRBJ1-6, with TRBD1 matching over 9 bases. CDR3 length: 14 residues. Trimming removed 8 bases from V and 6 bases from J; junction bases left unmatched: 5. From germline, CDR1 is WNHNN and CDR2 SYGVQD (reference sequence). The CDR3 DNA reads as TGCGCCAGCGATGACAGGGGGAGTAATTCACCCCTCCACTTT. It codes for CASDDRGSNSPLHF.

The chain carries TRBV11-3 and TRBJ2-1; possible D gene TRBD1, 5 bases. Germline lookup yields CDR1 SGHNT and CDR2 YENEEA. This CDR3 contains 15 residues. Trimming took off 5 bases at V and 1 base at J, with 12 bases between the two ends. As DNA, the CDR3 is TGTGCCAGCAGCACCCACAGGAGATCCTACAATGAGCAGTTCTTC. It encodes CASSTHRRSYNEQFF.